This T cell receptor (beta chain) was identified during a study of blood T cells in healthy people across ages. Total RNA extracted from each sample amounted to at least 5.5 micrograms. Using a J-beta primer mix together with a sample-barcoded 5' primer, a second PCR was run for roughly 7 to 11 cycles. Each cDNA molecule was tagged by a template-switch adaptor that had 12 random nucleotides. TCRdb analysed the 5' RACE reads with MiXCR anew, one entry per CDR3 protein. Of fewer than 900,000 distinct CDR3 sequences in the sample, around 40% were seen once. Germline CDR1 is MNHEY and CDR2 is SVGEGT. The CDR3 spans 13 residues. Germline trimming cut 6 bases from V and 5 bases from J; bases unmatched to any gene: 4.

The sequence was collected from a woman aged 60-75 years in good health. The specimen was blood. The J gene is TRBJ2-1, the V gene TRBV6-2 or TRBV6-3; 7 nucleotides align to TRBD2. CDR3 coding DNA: TGTGCCAGCAGGGAGACTAGCAACAATGAGCAGTTCTTC. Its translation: CASRETSNNEQFF.